Each of the 14 T cell receptor beta chains below was sequenced from the same sample in a study of STAT5B mutations in CD4+ large granular lymphocyte leukemia. Libraries were prepared by immunoSEQ multiplex PCR; TCRdb keeps only in-frame clonotypes and omits some of them. The sample lists about 3,900 clones; roughly 71% were seen once. Sample: PBMCs. The receptors come from a man between 60 and 70 years old with CD4+ T-cell large granular lymphocyte leukemia.

The chain uses TRBV5-1 and TRBJ1-5, with 7 bases identical to TRBD1. Losses at the gene ends were 5 bases for V and 5 bases for J; bases not matched to a gene: 7. CDR1 is SGHRS and CDR2 is YFSETQ in the germline V gene. There are 14 residues in the CDR3. This chain's CDR3 is CASRRQGGDQPQHF. Written as DNA, the CDR3 is TGCGCCAGCAGAAGACAGGGCGGGGATCAGCCCCAGCATTTT.

This rearrangement joins TRBV11-2 to TRBJ1-1; the D is unclear. V was trimmed by 5 bases and J by 1 base, leaving 14 bases between them. The V gene's germline CDR1 is SGHAT and CDR2 FQNNGV. The CDR3 covers 15 residues. CDR3 sequence (DNA): TGTGCCAGCAGCCCCTCAACGCCGGCGAACACTGAAGCTTTCTTT. Its translation: CASSPSTPANTEAFF.

The rearrangement joins TRBV19 to TRBJ2-7; TRBD2 is a possible D gene (5 bases). Trimming shortened V by 6 bases and J by 2 bases, and 17 bases separated the two germline ends. Germline CDR1 LNHDA, CDR2 SQIVND (reference sequence). The CDR3 extends over 15 amino acids. The CDR3 DNA is TGTGCCAGTAGCCGAATTGAGGGCCTAGCCTACGAGCAGTACTTC. Translation gives CASSRIEGLAYEQYF.

Note on this clone: A read error may account for a junction end that differs from germline. For the CDR3, the DNA is TGTGCCAGCAAAATGATGTGGGACAGGGGTAACCGGGGAGCTGTTTTT. Its translation: CASKMMWDRGNRGAVF. This chain connects TRBV6-7 to TRBJ2-2, with TRBD1 matching 10 bases. TRBV6-7 is designated an ORF whose function remains uncertain. This CDR3 has 16 residues.

This clone was observed a handful of times. The rearrangement joins TRBV3-1 (or the pseudogene TRBV3-2) to TRBJ2-5; D is unclear. V was clipped by 10 bases and J by 5 bases, with 5 bases between them. The germline V gene has CDR1 LGHDT and CDR2 YNNKEL (reference sequence). This CDR3 has 9 residues. In nucleotides, the CDR3 is TGTGCCACACCCGAGACCCAGTACTTC. The encoded protein is CATPETQYF.

This clone occurred once. V is TRBV25-1 and J is TRBJ1-2, with D unresolved. V lost 7 bases, J lost 1 base, and 13 bases lay in between. The CDR3 covers 14 residues. Germline V gives CDR1 MGHDK, CDR2 SYGVNS. The CDR3 here is CASTGWRDNYGYTF. The DNA for the CDR3 is TGTGCCAGCACCGGGTGGCGGGATAACTATGGCTACACCTTC.

The V and J genes are TRBV7-9 and TRBJ1-3; D gene uncertain. V was cut by 5 bases and J by 7 bases, with 18 bases left in between. CDR3 length: 15 residues. The germline gives CDR1 SEHNR, CDR2 FQNEAQ (reference sequence). CDR3 DNA sequence: TGTGCCAGCAGCATCGACCTCGGCGAGAGGAACACCATATATTTT. Protein product: CASSIDLGERNTIYF.

The J gene is TRBJ2-1, the V gene TRBV10-2, with 9 bases identical to TRBD2. The trim removed 7 bases at V and 11 bases at J, leaving 12 bases unmatched. Germline values: CDR1 WSHSY, CDR2 SAAADI. The CDR3 contains 14 residues. CDR3 in amino acids: CASTISLAGLQQFF. The CDR3 region has the DNA TGCGCCAGCACGATTTCCCTAGCGGGGTTGCAGCAGTTCTTC.

V gene TRBV19 combines with J gene TRBJ1-5; D gene unclear. CDR1 and CDR2 from the germline V gene are LNHDA and SQIVND (reference sequence). Deletions cut 1 base from V and 0 bases from J, with 22 bases between. The CDR3 has 20 residues. CDR3 sequence reads: CASSIGYWRLDRGSNQPQHF. CDR3 in DNA: TGTGCCAGTAGTATAGGTTATTGGCGGCTCGATAGAGGTAGCAATCAGCCCCAGCATTTT.

The CDR3 is CASSPGRVYEQYF. CDR3 bases: TGTGCCAGCAGCCCCGGTCGTGTCTACGAGCAGTACTTC. J is TRBJ2-7 and V is TRBV11-2, with no clear D. Germline values: CDR1 SGHAT, CDR2 FQNNGV. The CDR3 has 13 residues. The V end was cut by 5 bases, the J end by 3 bases, with 11 bases between.

This chain uses TRBV30 with TRBJ1-6; no firm D call. Germline lookup yields CDR1 GTSNPN and CDR2 SVGIG (reference sequence). Between the trimmed V and J ends, which lost 0 bases and 4 bases, there was a span of 16 bases. This CDR3 is 17 amino acids long. CDR3 DNA: TGTGCCTGGAGTGTACTTAGAAGGGCCATGTATAATTCACCCCTCCACTTT. Translating gives CAWSVLRRAMYNSPLHF.

V is TRBV7-2 and J is TRBJ2-6; maybe TRBD1 (5 bases). The germline gives CDR1 SGHTA, CDR2 FQGNSA. The germline V and J ends were trimmed by 5 bases and 4 bases, with 6 bases remaining between them. This CDR3 spans 13 amino acids. The CDR3 reads CASSRQGANVLTF. The CDR3, as DNA: TGTGCCAGCAGCCGACAGGGGGCCAACGTCCTGACTTTC.

The V call is TRBV29-1, the J call TRBJ1-3; D is uncertain. The CDR3 length is 13 residues. V gave up 5 bases and J gave up 2 bases, with 10 bases separating them. Germline assignment: CDR1 SQVTM and CDR2 ANQGSEA. The CDR3 spells CSVSGLAGNTIYF. CDR3 coding DNA: TGCAGCGTTTCAGGCTTAGCTGGAAACACCATATATTTT.

This clone was observed a single time. The chain is built from TRBV27 and TRBJ2-2; 8 bases are shared with TRBD2. The CDR3 sequence is 16 residues long. The V and J ends lost 8 bases and 6 bases, in that order; junction bases with no gene match: 14. Germline values: CDR1 MNHEY, CDR2 SMNVEV (reference sequence). The CDR3 region has the DNA TGTGCCAGCGGTTCGGGCGCGGGGGGCGCGGCCGGGGAGCTGTTTTTT. It yields the protein CASGSGAGGAAGELFF.